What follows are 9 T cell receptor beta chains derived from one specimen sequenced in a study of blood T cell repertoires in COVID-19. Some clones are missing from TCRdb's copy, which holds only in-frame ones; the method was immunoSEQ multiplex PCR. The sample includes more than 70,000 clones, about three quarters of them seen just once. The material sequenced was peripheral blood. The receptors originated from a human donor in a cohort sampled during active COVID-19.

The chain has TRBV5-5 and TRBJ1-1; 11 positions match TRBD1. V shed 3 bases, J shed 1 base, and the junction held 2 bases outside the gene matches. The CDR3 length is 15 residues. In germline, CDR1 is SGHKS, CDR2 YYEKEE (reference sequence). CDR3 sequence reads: CASSSGTGGNTEAFF. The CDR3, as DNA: TGTGCCAGCAGCTCGGGGACAGGGGGGAACACTGAAGCTTTCTTT.

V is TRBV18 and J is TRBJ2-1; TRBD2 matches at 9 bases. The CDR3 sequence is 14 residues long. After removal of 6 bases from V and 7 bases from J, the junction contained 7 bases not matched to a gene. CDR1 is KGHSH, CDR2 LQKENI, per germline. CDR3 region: CASSPGGGANEQFF. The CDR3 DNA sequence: TGTGCCAGCTCTCCAGGCGGGGGGGCGAATGAGCAGTTCTTC.

In DNA form, the CDR3 reads TGTGCCATCAGTGAGTCCGCAGGTACCGGGGATCAGCCCCAGCATTTT. The encoded protein is CAISESAGTGDQPQHF. This chain connects TRBV10-3 to TRBJ1-5; no reliable D call. V lost 0 bases to trimming and J lost 5 bases, with 14 bases between them. Germline lookup yields CDR1 ENHRY and CDR2 SYGVKD. The CDR3 is 16 residues long.

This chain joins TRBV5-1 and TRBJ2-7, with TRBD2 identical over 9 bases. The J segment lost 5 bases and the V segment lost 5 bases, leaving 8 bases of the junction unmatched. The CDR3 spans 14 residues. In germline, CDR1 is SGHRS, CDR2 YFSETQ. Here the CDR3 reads CASRTLAGMDEQYF. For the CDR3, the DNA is TGCGCCAGCAGAACCCTAGCGGGGATGGACGAGCAGTACTTC.

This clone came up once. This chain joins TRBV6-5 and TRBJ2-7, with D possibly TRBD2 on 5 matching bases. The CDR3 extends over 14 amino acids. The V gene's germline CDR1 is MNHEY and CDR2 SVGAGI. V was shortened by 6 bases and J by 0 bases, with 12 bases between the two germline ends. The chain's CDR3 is CASSQAGVSYEQYF. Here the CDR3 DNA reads TGTGCCAGCAGCCAAGCCGGGGTCTCCTACGAGCAGTACTTC.

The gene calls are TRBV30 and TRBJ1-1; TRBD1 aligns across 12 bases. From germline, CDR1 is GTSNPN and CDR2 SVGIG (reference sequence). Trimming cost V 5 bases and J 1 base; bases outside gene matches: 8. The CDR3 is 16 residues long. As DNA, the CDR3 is TGTGCCTGGGGGCCGGGACAGGGGGCCCAGAACACTGAAGCTTTCTTT. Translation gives CAWGPGQGAQNTEAFF.

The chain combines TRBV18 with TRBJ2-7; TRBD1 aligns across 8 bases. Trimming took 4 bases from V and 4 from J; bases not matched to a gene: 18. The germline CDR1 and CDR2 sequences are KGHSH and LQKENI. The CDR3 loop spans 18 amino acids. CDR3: CASSRIGLSGTGTYEQYF. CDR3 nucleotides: TGTGCCAGCTCACGGATCGGACTCTCCGGGACAGGAACTTACGAGCAGTACTTC.

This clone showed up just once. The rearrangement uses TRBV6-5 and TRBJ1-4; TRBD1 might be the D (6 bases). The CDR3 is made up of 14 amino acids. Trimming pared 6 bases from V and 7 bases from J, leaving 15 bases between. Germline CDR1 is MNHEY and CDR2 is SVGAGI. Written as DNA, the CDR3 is TGTGCCAGCAGCAGGGGAGGGTTGTCTGAAAAACTGTTTTTT. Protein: CASSRGGLSEKLFF.

In DNA, the CDR3 is TGTGCCAGCGGAGAGGCCGGCGGGGGGTCGAATACGCAGTATTTT. Protein sequence: CASGEAGGGSNTQYF. The chain combines TRBV7-9 with TRBJ2-3; 8 nucleotides line up with TRBD2. The trim removed 8 bases at V and 7 bases at J, leaving 14 bases unmatched. This CDR3 has 15 amino acids. Germline CDR1 is SEHNR and CDR2 is FQNEAQ (reference sequence). Using reference TRBV7-9 and TRBJ2-3 for the parts outside the CDR3, the full variable domain is DTGVSQNPRHKITKRGQNVTFRCDPISEHNRLYWYRQTLGQGPEFLTYFQNEAQLEKSRLLSDRFSAERPKGSFSTLEIQRTEQGDSAMYLCASGEAGGGSNTQYFGPGTRLTVL.